The rows below give T cell receptor beta chains drawn from one sample of a study of T cell responses to AZD1222 COVID-19 vaccine. Profiling relied on immunoSEQ multiplex PCR, and the TCRdb table lists in-frame clones only, not all of them. This sample carries approximately 110,000 clones, approximately 85% of them seen once, and the ten largest clones take about 6.2%. Sample: peripheral blood, taken on day 0 of AZD1222 vaccination. The receptors stem from an adult in good health. Each CDR3 is given with its conserved first and last residue. A D gene is named only where the DNA matches it firmly. Some rows mark clone size as missing; the rest say once, few, many or name a class of expanded clone.

TGTGCCAGCTCACCCACTACAGGGTCCCAGCATTTT	CASSPTTGSQHF	.	12	TRBV18	TRBJ1-5	.
TGTGCCAGCAGCCGCCTAGTGAACACTGAAGCTTTCTTT	CASSRLVNTEAFF	.	13	TRBV7-2	TRBJ1-1	.
TGTGCCAGCAGCCCCCGTCCTCGGGGACGGAATAATTCACCCCTCCACTTT	CASSPRPRGRNNSPLHF	.	17	TRBV3-1/TRBV3-2	TRBJ1-6	.
TGTGCCAGCAGCCGAAAGGAAGGGGATGGGACCGGGGAGCTGTTTTTT	CASSRKEGDGTGELFF	once	16	TRBV4-2	TRBJ2-2	.
TGTGCCAGCAGCACCGGGACTAGCGGGGACTACGAGCAGTACTTC	CASSTGTSGDYEQYF	.	15	TRBV5-4	TRBJ2-7	TRBD2
TGTGCCAGTAGTACAAGCGCACTCACAGATACGCAGTATTTT	CASSTSALTDTQYF	.	14	TRBV19	TRBJ2-3	.
TGCGCCAGCAGCCTGTCGGCAGGGGTGTTTATCGAGCAGTACTTC	CASSLSAGVFIEQYF	.	15	TRBV5-1	TRBJ2-7	.
TGTGCCAGCAACAAGGCGGACGGCAGCACCTACGAGCAGTACTTC	CASNKADGSTYEQYF	.	15	TRBV7-2	TRBJ2-7	.
TGTGCCAGTAGGCACCGCGGGTCTGGGGCCAACGTCCTGACTTTC	CASRHRGSGANVLTF	once	15	TRBV19	TRBJ2-6	.
TGTGCCAGCAGCCTGGGACTAGCTGGGAGCGAGCAGTACTTC	CASSLGLAGSEQYF	.	14	TRBV3-1/TRBV3-2	TRBJ2-7	TRBD2
TGTGCCAGCAGCCAAGCGGACAGGGCCCTGGTGCGGGGTGGCTACACCTTC	CASSQADRALVRGGYTF	.	17	TRBV3-1/TRBV3-2	TRBJ1-2	TRBD1
TGTGCCAGCAGCTTAAGGCGGCCAGGGGTTTCGCACGAGCAGTACTTC	CASSLRRPGVSHEQYF	.	16	TRBV11-3	TRBJ2-7	.
TGTGCCAGCAGTCCGATTCAGCCCCAGCATTTT	CASSPIQPQHF	once	11	TRBV28	TRBJ1-5	.
TGTGCCAGCACCCCGGGGTCACAGTATAATTCACCCCTCCACTTT	CASTPGSQYNSPLHF	.	15	TRBV7-4	TRBJ1-6	.
TGTGCCAGCTCACGGACGGGCCCCGAGCAGTACTTC	CASSRTGPEQYF	.	12	TRBV18	TRBJ2-7	.
TGTGCCAGCAGTCTCACCCCCCAGTGGGCTAATGAAAAACTGTTTTTT	CASSLTPQWANEKLFF	.	16	TRBV27	TRBJ1-4	.
TGTGCCAGCAGCCAAGGTACCCCCGCTGGCGAAAAACTGTTTTTT	CASSQGTPAGEKLFF	.	15	TRBV3-1/TRBV3-2	TRBJ1-4	.
TGTGCCAGCAGCTTAGACAGGGCTGCGGGGGTTCCCTACGAGCAGTACTTC	CASSLDRAAGVPYEQYF	.	17	TRBV7-2	TRBJ2-7	.
TGTGCCAGCAGCTTGGCCTCTAGACGGGAGACCCAGTACTTC	CASSLASRRETQYF	.	14	TRBV5-5	TRBJ2-5	.
TGTGCCAGCAGGAAACAGGGATTAGATGAAAAACTGTTTTTT	CASRKQGLDEKLFF	.	14	TRBV27	TRBJ1-4	.
TGTGCCAGCAGTGAACAGGGGCTCTCCTACGAGCAGTACTTC	CASSEQGLSYEQYF	.	14	TRBV6-1	TRBJ2-7	.
TGTGCCAGCTCAGGGGGTCCCTACAATGAGCAGTTCTTC	CASSGGPYNEQFF	once	13	TRBV2	TRBJ2-1	TRBD1
TGCGCCAGCAGCTTGCCGACAGGACCTGGGGGCTATGGCTACACCTTC	CASSLPTGPGGYGYTF	few	16	TRBV5-1	TRBJ1-2	.